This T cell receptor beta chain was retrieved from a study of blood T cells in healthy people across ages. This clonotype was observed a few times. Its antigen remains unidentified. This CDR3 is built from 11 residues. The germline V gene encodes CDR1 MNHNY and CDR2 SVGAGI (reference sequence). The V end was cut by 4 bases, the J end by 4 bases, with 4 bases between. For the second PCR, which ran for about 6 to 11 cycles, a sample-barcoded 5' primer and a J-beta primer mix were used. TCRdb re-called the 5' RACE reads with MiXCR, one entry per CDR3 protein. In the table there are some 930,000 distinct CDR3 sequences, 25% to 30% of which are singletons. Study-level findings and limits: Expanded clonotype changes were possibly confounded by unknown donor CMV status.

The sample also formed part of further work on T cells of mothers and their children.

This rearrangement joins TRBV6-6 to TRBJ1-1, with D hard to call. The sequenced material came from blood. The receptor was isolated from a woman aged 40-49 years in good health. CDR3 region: CASSWSTEAFF. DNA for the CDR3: TGTGCCAGCAGTTGGTCCACTGAAGCTTTCTTT.